This is a list of T cell receptor beta chains from one sample in a study of blood T cells in healthy people across ages. TCRdb re-called the 5' RACE reads with MiXCR, one entry per CDR3 protein. The table records 1.5 million to 2 million distinct CDR3 sequences, approximately 50% of them present only once. Sequenced input: blood. The origin of the receptors is a middle-aged woman in good health. The CDR3 runs from the conserved cysteine through the conserved F or W. A D gene is named only where the DNA matches it firmly. Only part of the rows carry a size: once, few, many, or a class if the clone is expanded.

J gene | D gene | clone size | V gene | CDR3 DNA | CDR3 protein
TRBJ2-5 | TRBD2 | NA | TRBV20-1 | TGCAGTGCTAGAGATTACGGGAGGGGTCAAGAGACCCAGTACTTC | CSARDYGRGQETQYF
TRBJ2-1 | NA | NA | TRBV24-1 | TGTGCCACCAGTCCGACAGGGGAGGGCAATGAGCAGTTCTTC | CATSPTGEGNEQFF
TRBJ2-3 | NA | NA | TRBV7-2 | TGTGCCAGCAGCCGCAACATCATCGGGAGCACAGATACGCAGTATTTT | CASSRNIIGSTDTQYF
TRBJ2-1 | NA | few | TRBV4-1 | TGCGCCAGCAGCGCAGTCAGCCGGGGTTACGAACCCGCGGGCTCCTACAATGAGCAGTTCTTC | CASSAVSRGYEPAGSYNEQFF
TRBJ2-5 | NA | many | TRBV29-1 | TGCAGCGTTGAGAGAGATTGGGACTCCAGCATGTACTTC | CSVERDWDSSMYF
TRBJ1-2 | TRBD1 | NA | TRBV6-5 | TGTGCCAGCACCCAGGACAGGGGAACCTATGGCTACACCTTC | CASTQDRGTYGYTF
TRBJ2-2 | TRBD1 | NA | TRBV27 | TGTGCCAGCAGTTCAGGACAGGGGTTCACCGGGGAGCTGTTTTTT | CASSSGQGFTGELFF
TRBJ2-7 | NA | NA | TRBV5-6 | TGTGCCAGCAGCTTGGAAAGGACAGTTCTATACGAGCAGTACTTC | CASSLERTVLYEQYF
TRBJ1-6 | NA | few | TRBV20-1 | TGCAGTGCTCAAACGCAGGAAGGATTCAATTCACCCCTCCACTTT | CSAQTQEGFNSPLHF
TRBJ2-3 | NA | once | TRBV9 | TGTGCCAGCAGCGTAGAGTTGGAGGGGAGTCACACAGATACGCAGTATTTT | CASSVELEGSHTDTQYF
TRBJ2-3 | NA | NA | TRBV4-3 | TGCGCCAGCAGCCAAGCAATGAGGACGGTCTACACAGATACGCAGTATTTT | CASSQAMRTVYTDTQYF
TRBJ1-2 | NA | NA | TRBV12-3/TRBV12-4 | TGTGCCAGCAGTTTATCCCAACCGGCGAATGGCTACACCTTC | CASSLSQPANGYTF
TRBJ1-4 | TRBD1 | NA | TRBV24-1 | TGTGCCACCAGTGACCCCGGGGCAGGGGGCGGAAAACTGTTTTTT | CATSDPGAGGGKLFF
TRBJ2-5 | TRBD2 | NA | TRBV11-2 | TGTGCCAGCAGCTTGGGTAGCGGGGGAGTACAGACCCAGTACTTC | CASSLGSGGVQTQYF
TRBJ2-5 | NA | few | TRBV25-1 | TGTGCCAGCAGTGAACGGGTGATGACAGAGACCCAGTACTTC | CASSERVMTETQYF
TRBJ2-6 | NA | NA | TRBV7-9 | TGTGCCAGCAGCTTAAAGGAGCTGGGCAGGGTGACCTCTGGGGCCAACGTCCTGACTTTC | CASSLKELGRVTSGANVLTF
TRBJ2-5 | NA | few | TRBV6-2/TRBV6-3 | TGTGCCAGCAGCCAAAATCTGGAGACCCAGTACTTC | CASSQNLETQYF